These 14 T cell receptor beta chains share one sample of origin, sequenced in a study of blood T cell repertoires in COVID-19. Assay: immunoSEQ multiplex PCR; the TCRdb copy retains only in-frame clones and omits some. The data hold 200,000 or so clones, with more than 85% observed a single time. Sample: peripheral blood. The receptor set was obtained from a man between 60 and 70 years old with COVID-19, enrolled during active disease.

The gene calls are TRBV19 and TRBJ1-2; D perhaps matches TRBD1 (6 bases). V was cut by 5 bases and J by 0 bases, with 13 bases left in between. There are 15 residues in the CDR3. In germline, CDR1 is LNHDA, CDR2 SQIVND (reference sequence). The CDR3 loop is CASSGPGHANYGYTF. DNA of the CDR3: TGTGCCAGTAGTGGCCCGGGACATGCTAACTATGGCTACACCTTC.

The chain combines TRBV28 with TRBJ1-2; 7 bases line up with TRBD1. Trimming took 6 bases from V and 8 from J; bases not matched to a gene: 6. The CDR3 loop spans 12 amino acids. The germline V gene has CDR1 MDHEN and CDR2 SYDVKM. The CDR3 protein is CASSTGVWGYTF. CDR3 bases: TGTGCCAGCAGCACAGGGGTATGGGGCTACACCTTC.

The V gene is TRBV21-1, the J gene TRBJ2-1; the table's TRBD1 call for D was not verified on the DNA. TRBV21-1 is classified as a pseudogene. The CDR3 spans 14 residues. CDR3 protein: CASSKAGQENEQFF. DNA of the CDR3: TGTGCCAGCAGCAAAGCGGGACAGGAAAATGAGCAGTTCTTC.

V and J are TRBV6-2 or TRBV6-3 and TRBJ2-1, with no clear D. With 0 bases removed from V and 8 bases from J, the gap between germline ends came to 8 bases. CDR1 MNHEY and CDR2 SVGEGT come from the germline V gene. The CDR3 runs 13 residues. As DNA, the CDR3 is TGTGCCAGCAGTTACTCGTCCAGGTATGAGCAGTTCTTC. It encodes CASSYSSRYEQFF.

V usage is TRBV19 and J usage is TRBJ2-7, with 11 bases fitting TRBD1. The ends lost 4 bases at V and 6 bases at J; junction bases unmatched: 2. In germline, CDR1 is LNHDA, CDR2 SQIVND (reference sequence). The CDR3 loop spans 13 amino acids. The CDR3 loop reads CASSRDRGSEQYF. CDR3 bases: TGTGCCAGTAGTAGGGACAGGGGGAGCGAGCAGTACTTC.

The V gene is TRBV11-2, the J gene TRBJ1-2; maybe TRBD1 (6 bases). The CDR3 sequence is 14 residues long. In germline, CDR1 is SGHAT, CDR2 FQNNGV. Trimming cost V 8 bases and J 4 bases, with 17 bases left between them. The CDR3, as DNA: TGTGCCAGCGGCCCTGCTCAGGGGACCTATGGCTACACCTTC. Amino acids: CASGPAQGTYGYTF.

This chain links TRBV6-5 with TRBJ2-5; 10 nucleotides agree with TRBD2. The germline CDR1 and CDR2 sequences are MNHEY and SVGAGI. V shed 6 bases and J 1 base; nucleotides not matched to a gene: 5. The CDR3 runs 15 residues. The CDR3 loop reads CASSQLAGIQETQYF. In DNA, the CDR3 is TGTGCCAGCAGCCAACTAGCGGGGATCCAAGAGACCCAGTACTTC.

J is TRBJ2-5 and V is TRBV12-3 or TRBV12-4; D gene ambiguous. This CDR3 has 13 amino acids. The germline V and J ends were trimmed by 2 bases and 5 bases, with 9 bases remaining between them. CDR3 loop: CASSLNWYETQYF. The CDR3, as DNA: TGTGCCAGCAGTTTAAACTGGTACGAGACCCAGTACTTC.

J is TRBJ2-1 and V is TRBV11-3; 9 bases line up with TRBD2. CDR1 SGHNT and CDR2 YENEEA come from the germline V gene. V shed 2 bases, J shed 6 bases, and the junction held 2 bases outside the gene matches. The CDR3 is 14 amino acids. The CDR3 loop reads CASSLTSGSNEQFF. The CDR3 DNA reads TGTGCCAGCAGCTTAACTAGCGGGTCCAATGAGCAGTTCTTC.

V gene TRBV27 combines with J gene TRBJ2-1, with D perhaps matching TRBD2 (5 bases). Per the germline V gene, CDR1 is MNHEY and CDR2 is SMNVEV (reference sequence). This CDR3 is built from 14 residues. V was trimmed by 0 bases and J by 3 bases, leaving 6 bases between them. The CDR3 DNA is TGTGCCAGCAGTTTATCGAGGGACTACAATGAGCAGTTCTTC. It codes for CASSLSRDYNEQFF.

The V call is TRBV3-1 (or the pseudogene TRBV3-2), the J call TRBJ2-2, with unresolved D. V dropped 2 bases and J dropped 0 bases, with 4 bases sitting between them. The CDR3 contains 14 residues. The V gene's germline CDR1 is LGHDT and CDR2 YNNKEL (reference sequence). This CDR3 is CASSQQTNTGELFF. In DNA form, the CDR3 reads TGTGCCAGCAGCCAACAGACGAACACCGGGGAGCTGTTTTTT.

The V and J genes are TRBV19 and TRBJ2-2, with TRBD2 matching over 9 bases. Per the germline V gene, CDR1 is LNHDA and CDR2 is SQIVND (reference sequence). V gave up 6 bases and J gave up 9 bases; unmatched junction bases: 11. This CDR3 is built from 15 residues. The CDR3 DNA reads TGTGCCAGTAGCACTCTTGGCGGGGGGGCCAGGGAGCTGTTTTTT. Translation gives CASSTLGGGARELFF.

The CDR3 is CASRIQENNYGYTF. In DNA form, the CDR3 reads TGTGCCAGCAGAATACAGGAAAACAACTATGGCTACACCTTC. V usage is TRBV6-5 and J usage is TRBJ1-2; TRBD1 is a possible D gene (5 bases). Trimming stripped 6 bases from V and 2 bases from J, with 13 bases between. The germline gives CDR1 MNHEY, CDR2 SVGAGI. This CDR3 spans 14 amino acids.

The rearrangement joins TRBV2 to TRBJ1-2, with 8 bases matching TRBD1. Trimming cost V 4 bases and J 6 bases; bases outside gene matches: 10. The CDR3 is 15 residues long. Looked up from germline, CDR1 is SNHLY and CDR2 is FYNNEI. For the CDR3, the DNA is TGTGCCAGCAGTGTTGACAGGGGTTTGACGCATGGCTACACCTTC. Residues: CASSVDRGLTHGYTF.